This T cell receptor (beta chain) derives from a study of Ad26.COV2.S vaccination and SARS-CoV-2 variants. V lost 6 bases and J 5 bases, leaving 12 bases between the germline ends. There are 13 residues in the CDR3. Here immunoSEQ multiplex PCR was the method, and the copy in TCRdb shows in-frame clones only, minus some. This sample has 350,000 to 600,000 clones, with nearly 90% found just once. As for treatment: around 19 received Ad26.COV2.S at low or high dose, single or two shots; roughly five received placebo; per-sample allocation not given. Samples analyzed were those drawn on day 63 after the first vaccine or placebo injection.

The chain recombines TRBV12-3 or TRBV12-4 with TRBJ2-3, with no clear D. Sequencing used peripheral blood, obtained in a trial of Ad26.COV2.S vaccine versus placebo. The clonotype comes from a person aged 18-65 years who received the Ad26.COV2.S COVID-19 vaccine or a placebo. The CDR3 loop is CASRVKAGDTQYF. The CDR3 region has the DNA TGTGCCAGCAGAGTGAAGGCAGGAGATACGCAGTATTTT.